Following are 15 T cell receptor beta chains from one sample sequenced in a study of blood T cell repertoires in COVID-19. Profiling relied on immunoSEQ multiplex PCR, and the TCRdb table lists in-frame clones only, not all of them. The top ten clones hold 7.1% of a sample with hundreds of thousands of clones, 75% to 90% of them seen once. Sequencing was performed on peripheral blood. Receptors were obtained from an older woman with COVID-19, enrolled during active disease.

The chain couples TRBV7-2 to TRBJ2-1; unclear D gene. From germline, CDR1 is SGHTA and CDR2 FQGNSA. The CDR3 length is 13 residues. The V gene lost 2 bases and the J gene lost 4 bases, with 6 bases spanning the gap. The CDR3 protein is CASSLSTYNEQFF. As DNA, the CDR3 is TGTGCCAGCAGCTTATCCACTTACAATGAGCAGTTCTTC.

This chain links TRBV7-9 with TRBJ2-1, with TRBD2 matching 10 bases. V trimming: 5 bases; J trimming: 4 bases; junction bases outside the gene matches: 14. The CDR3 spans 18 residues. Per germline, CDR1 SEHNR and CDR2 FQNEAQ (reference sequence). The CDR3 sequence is CASSALGFLAGGYNEQFF. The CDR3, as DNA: TGTGCCAGCAGCGCCCTGGGGTTCTTAGCGGGAGGTTACAATGAGCAGTTCTTC.

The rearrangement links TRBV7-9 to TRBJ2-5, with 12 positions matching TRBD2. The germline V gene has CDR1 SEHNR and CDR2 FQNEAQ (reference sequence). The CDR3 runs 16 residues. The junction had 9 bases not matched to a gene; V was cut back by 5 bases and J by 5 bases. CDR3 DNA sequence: TGTGCCAGCAGCAATGGACTAGCGGGGTTGGGCGAGACCCAGTACTTC. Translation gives CASSNGLAGLGETQYF.

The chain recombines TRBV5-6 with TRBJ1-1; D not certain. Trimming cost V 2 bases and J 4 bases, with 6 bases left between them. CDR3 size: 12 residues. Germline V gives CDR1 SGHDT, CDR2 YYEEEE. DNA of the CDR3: TGTGCCAGCAGCTTTTTTAGCACTGAAGCTTTCTTT. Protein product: CASSFFSTEAFF.

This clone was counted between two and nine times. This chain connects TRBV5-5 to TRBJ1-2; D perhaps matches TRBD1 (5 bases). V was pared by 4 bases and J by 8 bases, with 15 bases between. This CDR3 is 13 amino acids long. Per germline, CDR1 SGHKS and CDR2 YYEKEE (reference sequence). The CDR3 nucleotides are TGTGCCAGCAGCACGACCAGGGACTGGGGCTACACCTTC. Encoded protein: CASSTTRDWGYTF.

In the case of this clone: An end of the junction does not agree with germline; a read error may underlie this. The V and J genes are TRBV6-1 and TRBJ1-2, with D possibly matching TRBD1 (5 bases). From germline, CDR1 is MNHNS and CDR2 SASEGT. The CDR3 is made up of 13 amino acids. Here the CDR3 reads CASSEAGRGRVVF. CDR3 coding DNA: TGTGCCAGCAGTGAAGCCGGTAGGGGCAGGGTGGTCTTC.

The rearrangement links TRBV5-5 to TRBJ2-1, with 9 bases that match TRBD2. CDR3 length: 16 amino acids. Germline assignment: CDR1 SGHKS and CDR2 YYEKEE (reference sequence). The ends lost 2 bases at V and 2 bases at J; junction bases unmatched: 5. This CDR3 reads CASSFYGGGAYNEQFF. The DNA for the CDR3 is TGTGCCAGCAGCTTCTACGGCGGGGGGGCCTACAATGAGCAGTTCTTC.

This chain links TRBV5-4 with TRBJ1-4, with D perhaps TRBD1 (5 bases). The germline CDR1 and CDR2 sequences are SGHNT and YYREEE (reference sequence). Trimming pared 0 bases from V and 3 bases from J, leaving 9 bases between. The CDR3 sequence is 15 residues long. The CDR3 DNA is TGTGCCAGCAGCTTGGCCTGGGGGGCTAATGAAAAACTGTTTTTT. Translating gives CASSLAWGANEKLFF.

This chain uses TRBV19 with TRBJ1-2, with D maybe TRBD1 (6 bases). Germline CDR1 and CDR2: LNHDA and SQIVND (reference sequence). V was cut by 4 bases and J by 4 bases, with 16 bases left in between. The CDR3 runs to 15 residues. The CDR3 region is CASSRGLDSGYGYTF. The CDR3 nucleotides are TGTGCCAGTAGTAGAGGGTTGGACAGCGGCTATGGCTACACCTTC.

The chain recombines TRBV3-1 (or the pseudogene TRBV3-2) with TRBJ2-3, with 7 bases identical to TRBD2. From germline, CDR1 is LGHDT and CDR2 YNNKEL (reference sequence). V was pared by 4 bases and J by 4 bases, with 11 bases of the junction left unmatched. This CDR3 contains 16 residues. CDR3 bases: TGTGCCAGCAGCCTTCAGGCGGGGGATAAGGCAGATACGCAGTATTTT. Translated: CASSLQAGDKADTQYF.

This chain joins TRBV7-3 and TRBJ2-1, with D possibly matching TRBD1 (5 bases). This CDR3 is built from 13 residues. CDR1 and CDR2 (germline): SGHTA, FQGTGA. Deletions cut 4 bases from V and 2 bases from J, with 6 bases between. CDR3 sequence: CASSSDTYNEQFF. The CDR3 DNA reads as TGTGCCAGCAGCTCGGACACCTACAATGAGCAGTTCTTC.

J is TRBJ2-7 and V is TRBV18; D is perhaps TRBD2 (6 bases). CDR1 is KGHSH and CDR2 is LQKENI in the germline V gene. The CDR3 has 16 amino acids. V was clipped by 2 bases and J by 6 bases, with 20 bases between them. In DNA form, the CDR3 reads TGTGCCAGCTCACCAGGGGGAGGCAGCAGAGGGGTCGAGCAGTACTTC. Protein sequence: CASSPGGGSRGVEQYF.

Written as DNA, the CDR3 is TGTGCCAGCAGGGGGGAGGGGCATTCACCCCTCCACTTT. Translation: CASRGEGHSPLHF. The V gene is TRBV2, the J gene TRBJ1-6, with D possibly TRBD1 on 5 matching bases. The CDR3 is 13 residues long. Trimming removed 6 bases at V and 8 bases at J, with 11 bases between. CDR1 SNHLY and CDR2 FYNNEI come from the germline V gene. Full variable domain (outside the CDR3, taken from reference TRBV2 and TRBJ1-6): EPEVTQTPSHQVTQMGQEVILRCVPISNHLYFYWYRQILGQKVEFLVSFYNNEISEKSEIFDDQFSVERPDGSNFTLKIRSTKLEDSAMYFCASRGEGHSPLHFGNGTRLTVT.

CDR3 protein: CASSRGSNEKLFF. The CDR3 bases are TGTGCCAGCAGCCGGGGGTCTAATGAAAAACTGTTTTTT. V and J are TRBV7-3 and TRBJ1-4; a weak D match, TRBD1 (5 bases). The CDR3 runs to 13 residues. Germline CDR1 is SGHTA and CDR2 is FQGTGA. The ends were cut back, 5 bases at V and 3 bases at J, with 7 bases in the middle.

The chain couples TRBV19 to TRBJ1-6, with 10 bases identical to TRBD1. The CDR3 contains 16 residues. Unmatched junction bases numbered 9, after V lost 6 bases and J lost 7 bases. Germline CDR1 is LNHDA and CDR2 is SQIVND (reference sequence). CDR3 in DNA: TGTGCCAGTAGCGTACCGGGACAGGGGTTGAATTCACCCCTCCACTTT. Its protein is CASSVPGQGLNSPLHF. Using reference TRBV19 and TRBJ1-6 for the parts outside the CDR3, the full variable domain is DGGITQSPKYLFRKEGQNVTLSCEQNLNHDAMYWYRQDPGQGLRLIYYSQIVNDFQKGDIAEGYSVSREKKESFPLTVTSAQKNPTAFYLCASSVPGQGLNSPLHFGNGTRLTVT.